The 4 T cell receptor beta chains listed next were all sequenced from one sample in a study of blood T cell repertoires in COVID-19. Only in-frame clones appear in the TCRdb table, and some are missing; sequencing was by immunoSEQ multiplex PCR. The sample contains 200,000 to 250,000 clones, approximately 80% of which appear only once. Sequenced: PBMCs or T cells enriched from blood (not recorded which). The receptors derive from a man aged 55 to 70 who had recovered from COVID-19.

The V call is TRBV5-4, the J call TRBJ2-1; 8 positions agree with TRBD2. This CDR3 has 15 amino acids. In germline, CDR1 is SGHNT, CDR2 YYREEE (reference sequence). Trimming at V came to 4 bases and at J to 6 bases, leaving 9 bases not matched to a gene. Here the CDR3 reads CASSVVGGGSNEQFF. The CDR3 DNA reads as TGTGCCAGCAGCGTGGTTGGCGGGGGGTCCAATGAGCAGTTCTTC.

This chain joins TRBV5-1 and TRBJ1-4; 7 nucleotides match TRBD1. The V gene end was trimmed by 4 bases and the J gene end by 3 bases; junction bases not matched to a gene: 9. Germline CDR1 reads SGHRS; CDR2 reads YFSETQ. The CDR3 sequence is 16 residues long. The CDR3 loop is CASSPTGRSANEKLFF. DNA of the CDR3: TGCGCCAGCAGCCCGACAGGGAGATCGGCTAATGAAAAACTGTTTTTT.

DNA for the CDR3: TGCGCCAGCAGCTTGGTAGCAACGAACACTGAAGCTTTCTTT. Residues: CASSLVATNTEAFF. V gene TRBV5-1 combines with J gene TRBJ1-1; D uncertain. This CDR3 contains 14 residues. Looked up from germline, CDR1 is SGHRS and CDR2 is YFSETQ. V dropped 0 bases and J dropped 1 base, with 7 bases sitting between them. Complete variable domain (other parts from reference TRBV5-1 and TRBJ1-1): KAGVTQTPRYLIKTRGQQVTLSCSPISGHRSVSWYQQTPGQGLQFLFEYFSETQRNKGNFPGRFSGRQFSNSRSEMNVSTLELGDSALYLCASSLVATNTEAFFGQGTRLTVV.

The J gene is TRBJ1-1, the V gene TRBV12-3 or TRBV12-4, with 8 nucleotides matching TRBD1. V shed 6 bases and J 6 bases; nucleotides not matched to a gene: 3. This CDR3 has 12 amino acids. The CDR3 sequence: CASSSGGPEAFF. The CDR3 coding sequence is TGTGCCAGCAGCTCAGGGGGCCCTGAAGCTTTCTTT.